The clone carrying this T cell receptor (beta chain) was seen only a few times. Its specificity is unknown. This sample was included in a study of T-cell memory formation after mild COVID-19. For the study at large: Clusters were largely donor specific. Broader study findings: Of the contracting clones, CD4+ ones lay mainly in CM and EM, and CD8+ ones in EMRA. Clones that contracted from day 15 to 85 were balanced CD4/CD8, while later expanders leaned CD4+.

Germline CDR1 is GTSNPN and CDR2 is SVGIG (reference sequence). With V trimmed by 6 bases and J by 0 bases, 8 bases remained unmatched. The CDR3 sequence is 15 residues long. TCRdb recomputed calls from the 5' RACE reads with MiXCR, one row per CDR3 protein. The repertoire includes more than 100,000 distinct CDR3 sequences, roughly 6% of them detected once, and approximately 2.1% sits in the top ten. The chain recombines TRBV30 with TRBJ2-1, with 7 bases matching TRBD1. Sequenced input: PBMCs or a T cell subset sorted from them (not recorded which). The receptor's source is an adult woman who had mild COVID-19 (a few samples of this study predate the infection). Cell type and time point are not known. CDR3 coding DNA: TGTGCCTGTTCGCAGGGGGTTAGCTCCTACAATGAGCAGTTCTTC. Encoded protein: CACSQGVSSYNEQFF.